This T cell receptor (beta chain) was observed in a study of T-cell memory formation after mild COVID-19. Each CDR3 protein is one row after TCRdb ran MiXCR on the 5' RACE reads. The repertoire consists of under 250,000 distinct CDR3 sequences, with 15% occurring once and the leading ten covering more than 2%. This clonotype was recorded a few times. This sequence was found in an adult woman who had mild COVID-19 (a few samples of this study predate the infection). Cell type and time point are not known. Sequenced material: PBMCs or a T cell subset sorted from them (not recorded which).

For the CDR3, the DNA is TGTGCCAGCAGCCTTTTAGCGGGGGACCTTCCGTACGAGCAGTACTTC. Protein product: CASSLLAGDLPYEQYF. The chain recombines TRBV7-9 with TRBJ2-7; TRBD2 aligns across 9 bases. V gave up 5 bases and J gave up 4 bases; unmatched junction bases: 12. This CDR3 contains 16 residues. The germline V gene has CDR1 SEHNR and CDR2 FQNEAQ (reference sequence). The whole variable domain, filled in from reference TRBV7-9 and TRBJ2-7, reads DTGVSQNPRHKITKRGQNVTFRCDPISEHNRLYWYRQTLGQGPEFLTYFQNEAQLEKSRLLSDRFSAERPKGSFSTLEIQRTEQGDSAMYLCASSLLAGDLPYEQYFGPGTRLTVT.